Below, one T cell receptor (beta chain) is given with its context. Its target is unknown. All donors participated as healthy donors of bone marrow. Trimming shortened V by 6 bases and J by 1 base, and 10 bases separated the two germline ends. The V gene's germline CDR1 is MRHNA and CDR2 SNTAGT. The CDR3 is 14 residues long. The data stem from a study of cytomegalovirus exposure and HLA in healthy donors. General study results and limits: The study labeled roughly 160 TCR beta chains cytomegalovirus-associated.

Amplification used 60 Vbeta primers and 13 Jbeta primers. Under the authors' procedure: An analysis that came later counted some 80 million unique TCR beta chains, approximately 10 million shared. Assay: immunoSEQ multiplex PCR; the TCRdb copy retains only in-frame clones and omits some. D and trimming were read from the DNA, whereas the V and J calls and clone size are those reported in that table. Altogether some 180,000 clones are present, over 60% being singletons, with the ten largest covering about 1.6%. The V call is TRBV6-4, the J call TRBJ1-5; D remains unclear. This TCR was sampled from a man in his late teens or twenties in good health and CMV-seronegative. Source material: PBMCs. In DNA form, the CDR3 reads TGTGCCAGCAGCCCCAAGCCGAGCAATCAGCCCCAGCATTTT. Encoded protein: CASSPKPSNQPQHF.